The 32 T cell receptor beta chains below were found in one sample sequenced in a study of blood T cells in healthy people across ages. Alongside a J-beta primer mix, a sample-barcoded 5' primer served in a second PCR lasting 7 to 11 cycles. MiXCR, applied by TCRdb to the 5' RACE reads, yields one record per CDR3 protein. Of hundreds of thousands of distinct CDR3 sequences in the sample, 62% were seen once. The sequenced material came from blood. The receptors here all came from a man aged 25-45 years in good health.

To note about this clonotype: A junction end diverges from the germline sequence, so it may reflect a read error. V and J are TRBV24-1 and TRBJ2-1; a weak D match, TRBD2 (7 bases). The CDR3 covers 14 residues. Germline CDR1 reads KGHDR; CDR2 reads SFDVKD. This CDR3 reads CATSGAGVGNEQFF. The CDR3 DNA is TGCGCCACCAGCGGGGCAGGGGTCGGAAATGAGCAGTTCTTC.

Only a few counts were recorded for this clonotype. The V call is TRBV7-2, the J call TRBJ2-3; weak D call: TRBD2 (6 bases). The CDR3 has 14 amino acids. Trimming left V 1 base short and J 9 bases short, with 14 bases between. Germline V gives CDR1 SGHTA, CDR2 FQGNSA. CDR3 loop: CASSLEGGVKTQYF. The CDR3 DNA reads as TGTGCCAGCAGCTTAGAGGGCGGGGTGAAAACGCAGTATTTT.

This chain links TRBV20-1 with TRBJ2-1; 10 bases align to TRBD2. The J segment lost 6 bases and the V segment lost 0 bases, leaving 5 bases of the junction unmatched. The CDR3 totals 15 residues. Germline V CDR1 and CDR2: DFQATT, SNEGSKA (reference sequence). This chain's CDR3 is CSAREASGGLNEQFF. In DNA, the CDR3 is TGCAGTGCTAGAGAAGCTAGCGGGGGTCTCAATGAGCAGTTCTTC.

The genes are TRBV6-1 and TRBJ2-4; a weak D match, TRBD1 (6 bases). The J call may be mistaken, given a closer DNA end match to TRBJ2-7. This CDR3 has 14 residues. The V gene's germline CDR1 is MNHNS and CDR2 SASEGT. The DNA for the CDR3 is TGTGCCAGCAGCCACAGGGTCCTCTCCTACGAGCAGTACTTC. It translates to CASSHRVLSYEQYF.

V usage is TRBV5-6 and J usage is TRBJ2-5; D not resolved. The J call is in doubt because the DNA end fits TRBJ2-1 better. The CDR3 contains 14 residues. CDR1 and CDR2 (germline): SGHDT, YYEEEE. The CDR3 reads CASSSPGLKETQFF. The DNA for the CDR3 is TGTGCCAGCAGCTCGCCGGGTCTCAAAGAGACCCAGTTCTTC.

This chain connects TRBV3-1 to TRBJ2-7; D gene unclear. V shed 1 base and J shed 2 bases, with 12 bases lying between them. The CDR3 extends over 15 amino acids. The germline V gene has CDR1 LGHDT and CDR2 YNNKEL (reference sequence). CDR3 in amino acids: CASSQVAHEAYEQYF. The CDR3, as DNA: TGTGCCAGCAGCCAAGTGGCACATGAAGCCTACGAGCAGTACTTC.

V is TRBV3-1 and J is TRBJ2-1, with 7 bases fitting TRBD2. The CDR3 spans 13 residues. From germline, CDR1 is LGHDT and CDR2 YNNKEL (reference sequence). Trimming cost V 4 bases and J 10 bases; bases outside gene matches: 7. This CDR3 is CASSLGRDGEQFF. The CDR3 DNA follows: TGTGCCAGCAGCCTAGGGAGGGACGGGGAGCAGTTCTTC.

The count of this clonotype is one. The rearrangement joins TRBV7-2 to TRBJ1-2; possibly TRBD1 for D (6 bases). The V gene lost 5 bases and the J gene lost 1 base, with 14 bases spanning the gap. Germline V lookup: CDR1 SGHTA, CDR2 FQGNSA. The CDR3 is 15 amino acids. The CDR3 region has the DNA TGTGCCAGCAGCCCCCGAGACAGGATTAACTATGGCTACACCTTC. Residues: CASSPRDRINYGYTF.

This clonotype is a singleton in its sample. The chain links TRBV20-1 to TRBJ2-1; 7 bases agree with TRBD2. V shed 2 bases and J 2 bases; nucleotides not matched to a gene: 9. The CDR3 has 16 amino acids. CDR1 is DFQATT and CDR2 is SNEGSKA in the germline V gene (reference sequence). The CDR3 coding sequence is TGCAGTGCTAGACACCCCACCGGGACTACCTACAATGAGCAGTTCTTC. Amino acid sequence: CSARHPTGTTYNEQFF.

The genes are TRBV7-8 and TRBJ2-5; perhaps TRBD2 as D (6 bases). The V and J ends lost 10 bases and 2 bases respectively, with 20 bases between them. CDR1 and CDR2 (germline): SGHVS, FQNEAQ. This CDR3 has 15 amino acids. The CDR3 region has the DNA TGTGCCACCGGGCGGGATCTCAGTTTTCAAGAGACCCAGTACTTC. Translating it yields CATGRDLSFQETQYF.

The chain uses TRBV28 and TRBJ2-7; D gene unclear. Germline V CDR1 and CDR2: MDHEN, SYDVKM. V lost 4 bases and J 0 bases, leaving 13 bases between the germline ends. The CDR3 loop spans 15 amino acids. The CDR3 reads CASSSLGESSYEQYF. CDR3 nucleotide sequence: TGTGCCAGCAGTTCTTTGGGCGAGAGCTCCTACGAGCAGTACTTC.

J is TRBJ2-5 and V is TRBV19; D ambiguous. The CDR3 loop spans 13 amino acids. Per the germline V gene, CDR1 is LNHDA and CDR2 is SQIVND (reference sequence). With 6 bases removed from V and 2 bases from J, the gap between germline ends came to 10 bases. The DNA for the CDR3 is TGTGCCAGTAGGCAGGACGGACAAGAGACCCAGTACTTC. Translated: CASRQDGQETQYF.

The rearrangement links TRBV7-2 to TRBJ1-1; tentative D call: TRBD1 (5 bases). Between the trimmed V and J ends, which lost 3 bases and 2 bases, there was a span of 10 bases. CDR3 length: 14 residues. Per the germline V gene, CDR1 is SGHTA and CDR2 is FQGNSA. CDR3 bases: TGTGCCAGCAGCTTGTACAGGAAAAACACTGAAGCTTTCTTT. Residues: CASSLYRKNTEAFF.

This clonotype was observed many times. The germline gene is not matched at one end of the junction; a read error may be the cause. The rearrangement links TRBV5-1 to TRBJ2-7; D is unclear. Germline CDR1 is SGHRS and CDR2 is YFSETQ. The length of the CDR3 is 13 residues. The CDR3 sequence: CASSFRSSYEQYF. The CDR3 DNA sequence: TGTGCCAGCAGCTTTCGGAGCTCCTACGAGCAGTACTTC.

V usage is TRBV2 and J usage is TRBJ1-4; unclear D gene. The CDR3 runs to 12 residues. Trimming cost V 8 bases and J 5 bases, with 9 bases left between them. The germline CDR1 and CDR2 sequences are SNHLY and FYNNEI. CDR3 DNA: TGTGCCAGCGGGCAGGAGAATGAAAAACTGTTTTTT. Residues: CASGQENEKLFF.

The chain couples TRBV7-9 to TRBJ2-1, with no clear D. Germline V CDR1 and CDR2: SEHNR, FQNEAQ (reference sequence). With 4 bases removed from V and 0 bases from J, the gap between germline ends came to 13 bases. The length of the CDR3 is 16 residues. The CDR3 spells CASSSRGDHSYNEQFF. The DNA of the CDR3 is TGTGCCAGCAGCTCCCGAGGAGACCACTCCTACAATGAGCAGTTCTTC.

The chain combines TRBV20-1 with TRBJ1-5; D is unclear. V was clipped by 0 bases and J by 0 bases, with 9 bases between them. This CDR3 spans 15 amino acids. Per the germline V gene, CDR1 is DFQATT and CDR2 is SNEGSKA (reference sequence). Written as DNA, the CDR3 is TGCAGTGCTAGAGATCGCGGTAGTAGCAATCAGCCCCAGCATTTT. Encoded protein: CSARDRGSSNQPQHF.

This rearrangement joins TRBV4-2 to TRBJ2-5; 13 bases fit TRBD2. The CDR3 covers 16 residues. The germline V gene has CDR1 LGHNA and CDR2 YNFKEQ. The V segment lost 2 bases and the J segment 5 bases; nucleotides outside the gene matches: 5. The CDR3 DNA follows: TGTGCCAGCAGCCAACCGGAGACTAGCGGGGGGGAGACCCAGTACTTC. Its protein is CASSQPETSGGETQYF.

This chain joins TRBV4-2 and TRBJ2-1, with a tentative D call TRBD2 (5 bases). CDR3 size: 14 residues. Trimming left V 3 bases short and J 6 bases short, with 12 bases between. From germline, CDR1 is LGHNA and CDR2 YNFKEQ. The chain's CDR3 is CASSQFLSVNEQFF. CDR3 DNA sequence: TGTGCCAGCAGCCAGTTCCTTAGCGTCAATGAGCAGTTCTTC.

The table lists this clonotype with a count of one. V and J are TRBV4-3 and TRBJ2-1; either TRBD1 or TRBD2 may supply D (5 bases each). The CDR3 sequence is 18 residues long. Trimming cost V 2 bases and J 2 bases, with 19 bases left between them. Germline lookup yields CDR1 LGHNA and CDR2 YSLEER. CDR3 loop: CASSQWGTKTLTYNEQFF. The CDR3, as DNA: TGCGCCAGCAGCCAATGGGGGACCAAAACATTAACCTACAATGAGCAGTTCTTC.

This rearrangement joins TRBV2 to TRBJ1-2; the match to TRBD1 covers 7 bases. CDR1 is SNHLY, CDR2 FYNNEI, per germline. The length of the CDR3 is 14 residues. Losses at the gene ends were 7 bases for V and 4 bases for J; bases not matched to a gene: 9. CDR3 nucleotide sequence: TGTGCCAGCACCGCACAGGGGATCAGCTATGGCTACACCTTC. It yields the protein CASTAQGISYGYTF.

This clonotype was seen a handful of times. This chain uses TRBV10-3 with TRBJ1-5; a weak D match, TRBD1 (5 bases). CDR1 and CDR2 (germline): ENHRY, SYGVKD. V was shortened by 2 bases and J by 6 bases, with 11 bases between the two germline ends. This CDR3 spans 14 amino acids. CDR3 coding DNA: TGTGCCATCAGTGAGCGCCAGGGTGGTCAGCCCCAGCATTTT. Protein sequence: CAISERQGGQPQHF.

The V gene is TRBV7-8, the J gene TRBJ2-5; a weak D match, TRBD1 (6 bases). Germline V CDR1 and CDR2: SGHVS, FQNEAQ. The ends were cut back, 5 bases at V and 3 bases at J, with 13 bases in the middle. CDR3 length: 14 residues. The CDR3 nucleotides read TGTGCCAGCAGCGTAGGGACAACCAAAGAGACCCAGTACTTC. The encoded protein is CASSVGTTKETQYF. Full variable domain (remainder filled in from reference TRBV7-8 and TRBJ2-5): GAGVSQSPRYKVAKRGQDVALRCDPISGHVSLFWYQQALGQGPEFLTYFQNEAQLDKSGLPSDRFFAERPEGSVSTLKIQRTQQEDSAVYLCASSVGTTKETQYFGPGTRLLVL.

The V and J genes are TRBV5-1 and TRBJ1-6, with D perhaps TRBD1 (6 bases). From germline, CDR1 is SGHRS and CDR2 YFSETQ. This CDR3 region has 16 residues. V gave up 1 base and J gave up 3 bases, with 11 bases separating them. The CDR3 region has the DNA TGCGCCAGCAGCTTGACGCGGGACAACTATAATTCACCCCTCCACTTT. As protein: CASSLTRDNYNSPLHF.

This chain links TRBV20-1 with TRBJ2-3; D remains ambiguous. Germline assignment: CDR1 DFQATT and CDR2 SNEGSKA (reference sequence). Trimming removed 3 bases at V and 0 bases at J, with 7 bases between. The length of the CDR3 is 13 residues. The CDR3 reads CSASPTSTDTQYF. For the CDR3, the DNA is TGCAGTGCTAGTCCGACTAGCACAGATACGCAGTATTTT.

The V and J genes are TRBV12-3 or TRBV12-4 and TRBJ2-5; maybe TRBD2 (6 bases). The CDR3 is 10 amino acids. Trimming shortened V by 8 bases and J by 5 bases, and 6 bases separated the two germline ends. The CDR3 bases are TGTGCCAGCGCGGGGGAGACCCAGTACTTC. Protein: CASAGETQYF.

The gene calls are TRBV5-1 and TRBJ2-5; D gene uncertain. Germline values: CDR1 SGHRS, CDR2 YFSETQ. The CDR3 has 17 residues. V gave up 4 bases and J gave up 5 bases, with 24 bases separating them. The CDR3 loop reads CASSEIGDPRGRETQYF. The DNA of the CDR3 is TGCGCCAGCAGCGAGATCGGAGACCCCCGCGGTAGGGAGACCCAGTACTTC.

CDR3 residues: CASSMGGSSYNEQFF. The CDR3 nucleotides read TGTGCCAGCAGTATGGGGGGGAGCTCCTACAATGAGCAGTTCTTC. This chain links TRBV12-3 or TRBV12-4 with TRBJ2-1, with 7 bases matching TRBD2. This CDR3 comprises 15 residues. Unmatched junction bases numbered 4, after V lost 5 bases and J lost 0 bases.

Only one count was recorded for this clonotype. The V gene is TRBV14, the J gene TRBJ2-1; possible D gene TRBD1, 5 bases. This CDR3 spans 14 amino acids. The germline V gene encodes CDR1 SGHDN and CDR2 FVKESK. Trimming took 1 base from V and 6 from J, leaving 10 bases between them. CDR3 nucleotide sequence: TGTGCCAGCAGCCAAGGGGCCCAGGGCAATGAGCAGTTCTTC. Protein product: CASSQGAQGNEQFF.

The chain is built from TRBV5-5 and TRBJ2-7; tentatively, D is TRBD2 (5 bases). V lost 0 bases and J lost 4, with 17 bases in between. CDR1 SGHKS and CDR2 YYEKEE come from the germline V gene (reference sequence). The CDR3 extends over 16 amino acids. The CDR3 reads CASSLEVVDRGYEQYF. DNA for the CDR3: TGTGCCAGCAGCTTGGAGGTTGTTGACCGCGGGTACGAGCAGTACTTC.

The chain carries TRBV4-1 and TRBJ2-5; unclear D gene. CDR1 and CDR2 (germline): MGHRA, YSYEKL. The CDR3 spans 14 residues. Between the trimmed V and J ends, which lost 4 bases and 7 bases, there was a span of 16 bases. This CDR3 is CASSPLFSKRTQYF. DNA of the CDR3: TGCGCCAGCAGCCCGCTGTTTTCCAAGAGGACCCAGTACTTC.

Here the CDR3 reads CSAREMRDSNQPQHF. The CDR3 DNA reads as TGCAGTGCTAGAGAGATGAGGGACAGCAATCAGCCCCAGCATTTT. The J gene is TRBJ1-5, the V gene TRBV20-1; TRBD1 might be the D (5 bases). CDR1 is DFQATT and CDR2 is SNEGSKA in the germline V gene (reference sequence). This CDR3 is built from 15 residues. Trimming took 0 bases from V and 1 from J, leaving 10 bases between them.